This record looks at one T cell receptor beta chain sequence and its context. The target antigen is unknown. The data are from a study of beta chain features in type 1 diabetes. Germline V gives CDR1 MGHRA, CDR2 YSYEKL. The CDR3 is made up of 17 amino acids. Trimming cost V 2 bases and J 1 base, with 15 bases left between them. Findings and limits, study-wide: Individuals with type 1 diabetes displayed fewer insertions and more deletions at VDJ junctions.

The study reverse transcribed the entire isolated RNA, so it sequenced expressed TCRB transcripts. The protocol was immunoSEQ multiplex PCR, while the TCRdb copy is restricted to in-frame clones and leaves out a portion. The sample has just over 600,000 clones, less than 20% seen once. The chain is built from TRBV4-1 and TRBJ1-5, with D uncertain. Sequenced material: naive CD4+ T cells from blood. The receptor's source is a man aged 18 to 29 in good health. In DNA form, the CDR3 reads TGCGCCAGCAGCCAAACGGGCCGGTCCCCAAGCAATCAGCCCCAGCATTTT. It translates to CASSQTGRSPSNQPQHF.